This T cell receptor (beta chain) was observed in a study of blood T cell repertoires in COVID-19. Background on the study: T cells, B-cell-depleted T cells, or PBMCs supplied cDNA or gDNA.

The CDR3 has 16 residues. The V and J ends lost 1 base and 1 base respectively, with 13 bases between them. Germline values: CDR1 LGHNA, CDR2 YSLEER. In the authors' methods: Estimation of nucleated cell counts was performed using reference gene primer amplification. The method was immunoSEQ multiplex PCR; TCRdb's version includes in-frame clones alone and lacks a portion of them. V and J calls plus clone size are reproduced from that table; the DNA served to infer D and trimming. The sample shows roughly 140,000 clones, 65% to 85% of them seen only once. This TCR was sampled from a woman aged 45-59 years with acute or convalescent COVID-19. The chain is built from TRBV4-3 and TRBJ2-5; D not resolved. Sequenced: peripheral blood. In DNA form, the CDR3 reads TGCGCCAGCAGCCAAGTAGGCCCGGGTTCCCAAGAGACCCAGTACTTC. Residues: CASSQVGPGSQETQYF.